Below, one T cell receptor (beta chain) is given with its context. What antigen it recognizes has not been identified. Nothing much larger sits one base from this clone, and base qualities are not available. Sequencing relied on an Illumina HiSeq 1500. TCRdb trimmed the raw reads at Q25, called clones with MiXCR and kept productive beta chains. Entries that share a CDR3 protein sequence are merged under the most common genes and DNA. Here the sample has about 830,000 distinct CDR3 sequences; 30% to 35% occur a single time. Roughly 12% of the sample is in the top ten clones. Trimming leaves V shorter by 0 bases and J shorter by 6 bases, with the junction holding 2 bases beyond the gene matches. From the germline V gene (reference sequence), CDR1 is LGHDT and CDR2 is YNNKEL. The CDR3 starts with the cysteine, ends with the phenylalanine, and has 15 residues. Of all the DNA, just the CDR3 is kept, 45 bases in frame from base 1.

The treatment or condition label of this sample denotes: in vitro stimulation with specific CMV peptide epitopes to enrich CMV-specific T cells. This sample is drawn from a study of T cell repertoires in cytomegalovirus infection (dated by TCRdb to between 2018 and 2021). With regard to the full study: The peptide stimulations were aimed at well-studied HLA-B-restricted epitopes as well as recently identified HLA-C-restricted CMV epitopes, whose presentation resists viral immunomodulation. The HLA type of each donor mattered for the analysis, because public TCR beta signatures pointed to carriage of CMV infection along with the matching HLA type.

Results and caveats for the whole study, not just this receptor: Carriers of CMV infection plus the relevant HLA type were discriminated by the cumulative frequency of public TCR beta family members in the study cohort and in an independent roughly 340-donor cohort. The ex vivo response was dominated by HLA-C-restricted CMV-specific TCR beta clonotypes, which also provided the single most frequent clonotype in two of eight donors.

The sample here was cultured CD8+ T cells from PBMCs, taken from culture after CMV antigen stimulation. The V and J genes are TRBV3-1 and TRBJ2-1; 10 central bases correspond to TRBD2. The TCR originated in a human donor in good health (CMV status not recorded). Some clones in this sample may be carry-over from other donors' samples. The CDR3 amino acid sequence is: CASSQDSGGFNEQFF. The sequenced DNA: TGTGCCAGCAGCCAAGATAGCGGGGGGTTCAATGAGCAGTTCTTC.